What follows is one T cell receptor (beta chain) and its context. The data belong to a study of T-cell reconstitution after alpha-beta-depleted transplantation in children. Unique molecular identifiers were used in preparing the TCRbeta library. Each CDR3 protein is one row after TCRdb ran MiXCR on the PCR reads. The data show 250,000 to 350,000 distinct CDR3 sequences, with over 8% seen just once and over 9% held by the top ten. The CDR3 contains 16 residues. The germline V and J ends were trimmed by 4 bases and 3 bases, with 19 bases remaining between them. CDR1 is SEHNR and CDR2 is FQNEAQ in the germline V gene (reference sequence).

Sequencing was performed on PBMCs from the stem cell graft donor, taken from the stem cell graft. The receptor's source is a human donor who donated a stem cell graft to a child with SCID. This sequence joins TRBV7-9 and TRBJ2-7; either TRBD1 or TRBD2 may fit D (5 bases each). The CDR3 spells CASSSKRPRGVYEQYF. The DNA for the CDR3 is TGTGCCAGCAGCTCCAAACGCCCCCGGGGCGTCTACGAGCAGTACTTC.